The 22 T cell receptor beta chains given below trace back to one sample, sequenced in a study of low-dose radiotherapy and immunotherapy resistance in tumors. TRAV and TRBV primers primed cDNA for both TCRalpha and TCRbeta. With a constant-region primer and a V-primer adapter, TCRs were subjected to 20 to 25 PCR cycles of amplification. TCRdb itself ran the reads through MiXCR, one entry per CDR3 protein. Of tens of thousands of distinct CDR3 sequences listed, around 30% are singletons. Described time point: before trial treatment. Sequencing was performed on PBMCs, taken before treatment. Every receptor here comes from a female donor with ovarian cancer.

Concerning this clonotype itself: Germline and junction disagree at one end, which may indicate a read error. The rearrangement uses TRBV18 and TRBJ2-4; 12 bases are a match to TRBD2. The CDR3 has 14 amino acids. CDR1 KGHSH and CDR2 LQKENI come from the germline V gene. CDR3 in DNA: TGTGCCAGCTCCCCACCGGGACTAGCGGGTTATCAGTACTTC. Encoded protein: CASSPPGLAGYQYF.

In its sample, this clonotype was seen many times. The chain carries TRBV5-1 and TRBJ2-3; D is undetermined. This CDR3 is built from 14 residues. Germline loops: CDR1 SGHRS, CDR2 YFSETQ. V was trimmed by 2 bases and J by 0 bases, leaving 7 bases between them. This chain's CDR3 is CASSLSASTDTQYF. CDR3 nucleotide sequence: TGCGCCAGCAGCTTAAGCGCCAGCACAGATACGCAGTATTTT.

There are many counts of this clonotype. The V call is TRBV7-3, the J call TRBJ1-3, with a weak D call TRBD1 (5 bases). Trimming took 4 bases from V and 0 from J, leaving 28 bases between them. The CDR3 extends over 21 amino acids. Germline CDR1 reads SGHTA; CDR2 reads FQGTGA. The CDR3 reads CASSWSVTTAEPVNSGNTIYF. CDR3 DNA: TGTGCCAGCAGCTGGAGCGTCACGACAGCCGAACCCGTGAACTCTGGAAACACCATATATTTT.

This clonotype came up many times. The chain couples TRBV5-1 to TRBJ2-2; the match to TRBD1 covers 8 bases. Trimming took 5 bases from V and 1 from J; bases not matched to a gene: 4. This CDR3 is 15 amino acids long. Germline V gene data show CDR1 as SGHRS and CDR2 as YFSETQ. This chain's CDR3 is CASRGQGRNTGELFF. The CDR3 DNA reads TGCGCCAGCAGAGGACAGGGTCGGAACACCGGGGAGCTGTTTTTT.

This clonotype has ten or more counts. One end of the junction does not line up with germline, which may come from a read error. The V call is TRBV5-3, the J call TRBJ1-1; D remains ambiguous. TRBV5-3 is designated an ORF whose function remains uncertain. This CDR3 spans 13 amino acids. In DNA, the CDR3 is TGCGCCAGCAGCTTGGGCGGGCGGACTGAAGCTTTCTTT. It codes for CASSLGGRTEAFF.

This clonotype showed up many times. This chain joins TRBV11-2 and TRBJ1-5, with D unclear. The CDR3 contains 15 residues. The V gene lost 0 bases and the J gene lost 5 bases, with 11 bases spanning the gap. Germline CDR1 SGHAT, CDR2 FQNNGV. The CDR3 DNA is TGTGCCAGCAGCTTAGAGGTGACATCCTATCAGCCCCAGCATTTT. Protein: CASSLEVTSYQPQHF. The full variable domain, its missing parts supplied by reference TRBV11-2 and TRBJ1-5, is EAGVAQSPRYKIIEKRQSVAFWCNPISGHATLYWYQQILGQGPKLLIQFQNNGVVDDSQLPKDRFSAERLKGVDSTLKIQPAKLEDSAVYLCASSLEVTSYQPQHFGDGTRLSIL.

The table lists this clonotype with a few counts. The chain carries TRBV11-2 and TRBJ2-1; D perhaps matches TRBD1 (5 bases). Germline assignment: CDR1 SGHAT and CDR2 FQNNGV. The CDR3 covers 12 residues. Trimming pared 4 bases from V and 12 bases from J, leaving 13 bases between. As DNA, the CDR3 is TGTGCCAGCAGCTCCCAGGCGCAGGGGCAGTTCTTC. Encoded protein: CASSSQAQGQFF. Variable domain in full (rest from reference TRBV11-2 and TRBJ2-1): EAGVAQSPRYKIIEKRQSVAFWCNPISGHATLYWYQQILGQGPKLLIQFQNNGVVDDSQLPKDRFSAERLKGVDSTLKIQPAKLEDSAVYLCASSSQAQGQFFGPGTRLTVL.

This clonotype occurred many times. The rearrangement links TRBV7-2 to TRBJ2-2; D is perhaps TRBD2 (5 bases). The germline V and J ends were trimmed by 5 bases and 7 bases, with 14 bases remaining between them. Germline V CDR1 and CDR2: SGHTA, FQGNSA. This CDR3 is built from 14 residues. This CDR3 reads CASSRGWVGGELFF. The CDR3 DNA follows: TGTGCCAGCAGCCGAGGGTGGGTCGGCGGGGAGCTGTTTTTT.

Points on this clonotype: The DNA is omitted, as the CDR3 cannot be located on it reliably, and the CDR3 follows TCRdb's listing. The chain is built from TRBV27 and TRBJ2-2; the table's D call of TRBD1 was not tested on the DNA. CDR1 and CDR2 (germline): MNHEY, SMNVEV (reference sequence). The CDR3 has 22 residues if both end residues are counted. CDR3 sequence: CATRTTPPSGVTRLRTPGSCFF.

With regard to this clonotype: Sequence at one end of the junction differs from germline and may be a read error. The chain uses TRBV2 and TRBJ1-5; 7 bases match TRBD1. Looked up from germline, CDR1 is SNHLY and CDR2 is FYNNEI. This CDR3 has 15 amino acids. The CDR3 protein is CTSRGSRGSNQPQHF. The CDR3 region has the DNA TGTACCAGCAGGGGGTCGCGGGGGAGCAATCAGCCCCAGCATTTT.

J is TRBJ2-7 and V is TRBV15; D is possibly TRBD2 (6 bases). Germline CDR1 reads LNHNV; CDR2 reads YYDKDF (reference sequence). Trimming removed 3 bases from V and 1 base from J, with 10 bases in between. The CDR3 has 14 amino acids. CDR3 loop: CATSSGSASYEQYF. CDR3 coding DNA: TGTGCCACCAGCAGCGGGAGTGCGTCCTACGAGCAGTACTTC. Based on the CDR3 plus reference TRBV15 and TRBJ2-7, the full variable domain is DAMVIQNPRYQVTQFGKPVTLSCSQTLNHNVMYWYQQKSSQAPKLLFHYYDKDFNNEADTPDNFQSRRPNTSFCFLDIRSPGLGDTAMYLCATSSGSASYEQYFGPGTRLTVT.

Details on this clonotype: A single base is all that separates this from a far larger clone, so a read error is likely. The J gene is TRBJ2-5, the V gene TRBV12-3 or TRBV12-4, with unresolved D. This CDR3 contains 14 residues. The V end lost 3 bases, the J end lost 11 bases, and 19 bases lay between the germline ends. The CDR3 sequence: CASSLIGSYNEQYF. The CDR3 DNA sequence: TGTGCCAGCAGTTTGATAGGCAGCTACAATGAGCAGTACTTC.

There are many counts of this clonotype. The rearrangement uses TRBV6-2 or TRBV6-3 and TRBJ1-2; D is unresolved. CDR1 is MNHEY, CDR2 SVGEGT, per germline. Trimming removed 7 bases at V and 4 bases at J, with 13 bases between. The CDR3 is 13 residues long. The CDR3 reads CASTPRVLYGYTF. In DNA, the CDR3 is TGTGCCAGCACCCCCCGGGTCCTCTATGGCTACACCTTC.

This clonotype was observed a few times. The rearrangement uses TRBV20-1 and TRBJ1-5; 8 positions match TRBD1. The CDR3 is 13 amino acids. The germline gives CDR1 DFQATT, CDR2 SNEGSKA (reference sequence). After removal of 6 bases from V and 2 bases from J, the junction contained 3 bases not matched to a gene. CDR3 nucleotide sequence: TGCAGTGCGCAGGGGGCCGGCAATCAGCCCCAGCATTTT. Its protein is CSAQGAGNQPQHF.

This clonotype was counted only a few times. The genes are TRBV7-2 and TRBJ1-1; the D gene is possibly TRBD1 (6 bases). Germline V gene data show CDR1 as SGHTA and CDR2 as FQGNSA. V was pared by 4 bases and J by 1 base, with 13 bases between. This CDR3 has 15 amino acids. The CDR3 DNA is TGTGCCAGCAGCTCTAGACAGGTCCAGAACACTGAAGCTTTCTTT. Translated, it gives CASSSRQVQNTEAFF.

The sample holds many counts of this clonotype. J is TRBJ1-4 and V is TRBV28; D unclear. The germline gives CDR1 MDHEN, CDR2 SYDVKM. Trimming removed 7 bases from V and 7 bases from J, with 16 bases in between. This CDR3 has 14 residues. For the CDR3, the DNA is TGTGCCAGCACCGAACTCGGAAAGGGTGAAAAACTGTTTTTT. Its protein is CASTELGKGEKLFF.

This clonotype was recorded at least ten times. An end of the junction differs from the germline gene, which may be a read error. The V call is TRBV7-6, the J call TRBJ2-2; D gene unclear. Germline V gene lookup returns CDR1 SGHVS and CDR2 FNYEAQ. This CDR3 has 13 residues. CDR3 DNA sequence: TGTGCTAGCAGCCGCGCCGGGACCGGGGAGCTGTTTTTT. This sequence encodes CASSRAGTGELFF.

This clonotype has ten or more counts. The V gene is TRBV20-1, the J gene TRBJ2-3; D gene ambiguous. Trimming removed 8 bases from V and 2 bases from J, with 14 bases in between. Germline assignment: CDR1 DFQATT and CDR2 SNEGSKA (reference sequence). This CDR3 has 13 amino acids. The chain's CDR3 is CSLPHRSTDTQYF. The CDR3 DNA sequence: TGCAGTTTGCCCCATCGGTCCACAGATACGCAGTATTTT.

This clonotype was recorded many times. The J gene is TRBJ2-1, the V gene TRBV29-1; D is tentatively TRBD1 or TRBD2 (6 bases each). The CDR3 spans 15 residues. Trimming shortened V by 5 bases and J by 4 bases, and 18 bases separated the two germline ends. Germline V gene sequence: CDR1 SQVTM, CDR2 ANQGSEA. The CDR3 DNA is TGCAGCGTTTCCGGGGGCCGGGGAGGATACAATGAGCAGTTCTTC. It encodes CSVSGGRGGYNEQFF.

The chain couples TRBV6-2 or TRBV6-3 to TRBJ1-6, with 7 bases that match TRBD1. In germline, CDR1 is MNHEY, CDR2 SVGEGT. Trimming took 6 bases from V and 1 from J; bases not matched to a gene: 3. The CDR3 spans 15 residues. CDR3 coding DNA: TGTGCCAGCAGCAGGGGACAGTCCTATAATTCACCCCTCCACTTT. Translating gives CASSRGQSYNSPLHF.

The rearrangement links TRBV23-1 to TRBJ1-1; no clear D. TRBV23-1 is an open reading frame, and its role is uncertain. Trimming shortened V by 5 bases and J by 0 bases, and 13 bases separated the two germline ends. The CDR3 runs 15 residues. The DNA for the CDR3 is TGCGCCAGCAGTACCATTCGCCCCATGAACACTGAAGCTTTCTTT. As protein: CASSTIRPMNTEAFF.

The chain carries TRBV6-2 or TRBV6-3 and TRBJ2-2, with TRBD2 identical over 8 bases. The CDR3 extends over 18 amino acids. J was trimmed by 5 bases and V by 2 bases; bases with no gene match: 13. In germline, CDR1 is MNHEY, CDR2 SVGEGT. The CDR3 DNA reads TGTGCCAGCAGTTACGGGTTGGCTAGCGGGCCTGGGACCGGGGAGCTGTTTTTT. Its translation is CASSYGLASGPGTGELFF.